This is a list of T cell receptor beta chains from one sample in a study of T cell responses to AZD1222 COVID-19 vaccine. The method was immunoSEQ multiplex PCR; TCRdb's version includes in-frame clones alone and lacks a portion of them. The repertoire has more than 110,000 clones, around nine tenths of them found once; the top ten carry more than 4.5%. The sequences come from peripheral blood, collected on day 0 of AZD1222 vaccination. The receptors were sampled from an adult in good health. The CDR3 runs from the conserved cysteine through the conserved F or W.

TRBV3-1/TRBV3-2	CASSQDLTTLSQETQYF
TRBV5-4	CASSLDRGLSPLHF
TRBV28	CAGGQGAYEQYF
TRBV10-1	CASMGTEAFF
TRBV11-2	CASSLGAGLSYEQYF
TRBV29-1	CSVETGTISYEQYF
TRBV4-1	CASSQDPAGGAGEQFF
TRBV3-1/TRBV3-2	CASSQGPTEAFF
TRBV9	CASSVSSEVGPRYNEQFF
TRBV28	CASSYMGQGVNSPLHF
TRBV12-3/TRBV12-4	CASSLRTPFFAFF
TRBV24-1	CATSDVDRAETQYF
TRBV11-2	CASNSGETQYF